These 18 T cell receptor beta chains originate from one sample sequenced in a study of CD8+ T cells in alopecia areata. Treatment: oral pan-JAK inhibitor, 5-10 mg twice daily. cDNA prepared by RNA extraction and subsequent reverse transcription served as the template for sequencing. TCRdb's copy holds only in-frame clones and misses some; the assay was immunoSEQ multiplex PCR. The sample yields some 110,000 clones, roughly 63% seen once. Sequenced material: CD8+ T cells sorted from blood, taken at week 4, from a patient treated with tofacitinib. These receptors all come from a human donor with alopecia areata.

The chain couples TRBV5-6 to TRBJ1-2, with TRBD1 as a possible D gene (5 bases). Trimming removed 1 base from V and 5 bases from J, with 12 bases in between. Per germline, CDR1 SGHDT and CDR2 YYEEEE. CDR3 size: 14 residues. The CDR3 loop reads CASSLRGVRYGYTF. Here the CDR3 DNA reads TGTGCCAGCAGCTTGAGGGGAGTGCGGTATGGCTACACCTTC.

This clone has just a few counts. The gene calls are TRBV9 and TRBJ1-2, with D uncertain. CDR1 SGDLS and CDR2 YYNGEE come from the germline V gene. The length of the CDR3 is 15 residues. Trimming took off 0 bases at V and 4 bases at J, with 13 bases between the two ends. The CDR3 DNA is TGTGCCAGCAGCGTAGATGCGTCGGCCCTCTATGGCTACACCTTC. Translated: CASSVDASALYGYTF.

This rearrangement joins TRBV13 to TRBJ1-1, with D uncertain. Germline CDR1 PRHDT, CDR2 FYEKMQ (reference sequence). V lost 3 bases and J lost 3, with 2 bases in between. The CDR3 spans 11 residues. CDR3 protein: CASSLDTEAFF. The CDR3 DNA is TGTGCCAGCAGCTTGGACACTGAAGCTTTCTTT.

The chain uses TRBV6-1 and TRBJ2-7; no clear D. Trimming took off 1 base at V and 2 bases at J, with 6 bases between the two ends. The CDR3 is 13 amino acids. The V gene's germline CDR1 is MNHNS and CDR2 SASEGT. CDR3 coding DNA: TGTGCCAGCAGTGAAGGGCGAGCCTACGAGCAGTACTTC. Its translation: CASSEGRAYEQYF.

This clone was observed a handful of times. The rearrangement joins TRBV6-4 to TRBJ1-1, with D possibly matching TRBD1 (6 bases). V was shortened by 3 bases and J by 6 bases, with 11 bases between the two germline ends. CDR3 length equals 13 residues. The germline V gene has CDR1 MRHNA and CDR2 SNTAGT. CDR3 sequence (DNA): TGTGCCAGCAGTGAAACAGGGTTCGCTGAAGCTTTCTTT. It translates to CASSETGFAEAFF.

CDR3 nucleotide sequence: TGTGCCAGCAGCCGGCCCGGGGGCAATGAGCAGTTCTTC. Translation gives CASSRPGGNEQFF. V and J are TRBV7-9 and TRBJ2-1, with a tentative D call TRBD2 (6 bases). The CDR3 has 13 amino acids. V gave up 5 bases and J gave up 6 bases, with 11 bases separating them. Germline CDR1 SEHNR, CDR2 FQNEAQ (reference sequence).

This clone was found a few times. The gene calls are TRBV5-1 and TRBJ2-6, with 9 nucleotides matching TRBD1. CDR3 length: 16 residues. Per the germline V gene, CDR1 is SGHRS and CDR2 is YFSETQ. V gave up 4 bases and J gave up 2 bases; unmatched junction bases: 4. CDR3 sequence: CASSGGQGAGANVLTF. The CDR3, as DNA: TGCGCCAGCAGCGGGGGACAGGGAGCTGGGGCCAACGTCCTGACTTTC.

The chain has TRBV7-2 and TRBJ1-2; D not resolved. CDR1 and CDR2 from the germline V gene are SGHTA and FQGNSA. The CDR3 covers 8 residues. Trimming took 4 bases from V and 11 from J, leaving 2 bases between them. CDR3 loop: CASSSYTF. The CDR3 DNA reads TGTGCCAGCAGCTCATACACCTTC.

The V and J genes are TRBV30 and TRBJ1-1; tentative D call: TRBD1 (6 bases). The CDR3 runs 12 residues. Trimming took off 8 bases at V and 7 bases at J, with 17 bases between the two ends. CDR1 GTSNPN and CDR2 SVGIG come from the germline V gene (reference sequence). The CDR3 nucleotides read TGTGCCGGAAGGGGGGATCAGGGTGAAGCTTTCTTT. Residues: CAGRGDQGEAFF.

This CDR3 is CSVHTTDRGAEAFF. CDR3 bases: TGCAGCGTTCATACAACGGACAGGGGAGCTGAAGCTTTCTTT. The J gene is TRBJ1-1, the V gene TRBV29-1, with 9 bases that match TRBD1. V shed 5 bases and J 6 bases; nucleotides not matched to a gene: 10. Germline CDR1 is SQVTM and CDR2 is ANQGSEA. The CDR3 is 14 amino acids.

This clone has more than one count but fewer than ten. The CDR3: CASSRSLTGPHYEQYF. CDR3 sequence (DNA): TGCGCCAGCAGCCGGTCCTTAACCGGGCCTCACTACGAGCAGTACTTC. The rearrangement joins TRBV4-1 to TRBJ2-7; D is ambiguous. Germline CDR1 is MGHRA and CDR2 is YSYEKL. V shed 4 bases and J shed 3 bases, with 19 bases lying between them. The CDR3 extends over 16 amino acids.

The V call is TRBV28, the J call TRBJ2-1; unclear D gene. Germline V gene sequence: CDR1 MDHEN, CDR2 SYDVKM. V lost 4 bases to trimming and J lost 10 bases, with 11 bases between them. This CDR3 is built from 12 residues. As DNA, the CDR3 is TGTGCCAGCAGTTCGAACATCATAGAGCAGTTCTTC. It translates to CASSSNIIEQFF.

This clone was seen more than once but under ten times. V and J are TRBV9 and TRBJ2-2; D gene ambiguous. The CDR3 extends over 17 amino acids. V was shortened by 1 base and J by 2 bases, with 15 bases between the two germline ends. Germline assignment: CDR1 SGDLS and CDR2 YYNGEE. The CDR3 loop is CASSVNTLSRNTGELFF. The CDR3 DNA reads TGTGCCAGCAGCGTAAACACCTTGAGTCGTAACACCGGGGAGCTGTTTTTT.

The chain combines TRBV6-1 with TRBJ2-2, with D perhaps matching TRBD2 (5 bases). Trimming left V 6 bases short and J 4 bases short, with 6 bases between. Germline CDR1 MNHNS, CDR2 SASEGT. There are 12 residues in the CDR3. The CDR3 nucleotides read TGTGCCAGCAGAGGAGGCACCGGGGAGCTGTTTTTT. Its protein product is CASRGGTGELFF.

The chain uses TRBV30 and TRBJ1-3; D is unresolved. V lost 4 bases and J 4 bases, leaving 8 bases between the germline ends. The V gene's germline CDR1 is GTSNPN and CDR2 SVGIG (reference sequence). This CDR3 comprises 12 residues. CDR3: CAWTEGGNTIYF. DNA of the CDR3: TGTGCCTGGACAGAGGGCGGAAACACCATATATTTT.

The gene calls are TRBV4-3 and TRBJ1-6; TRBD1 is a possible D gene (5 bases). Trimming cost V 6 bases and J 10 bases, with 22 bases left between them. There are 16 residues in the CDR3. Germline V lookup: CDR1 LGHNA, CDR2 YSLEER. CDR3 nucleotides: TGCGCCAGCAGTTCAACGCCCGCAGGGAGTAACTCACCCCTCCACTTT. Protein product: CASSSTPAGSNSPLHF.

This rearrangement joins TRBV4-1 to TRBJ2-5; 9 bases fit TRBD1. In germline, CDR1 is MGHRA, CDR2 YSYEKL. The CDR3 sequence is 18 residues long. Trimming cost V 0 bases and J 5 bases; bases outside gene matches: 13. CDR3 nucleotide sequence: TGCGCCAGCAGCCAAGAAGAAGGGGGACAGGGATGGTGGGAGACCCAGTACTTC. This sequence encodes CASSQEEGGQGWWETQYF.

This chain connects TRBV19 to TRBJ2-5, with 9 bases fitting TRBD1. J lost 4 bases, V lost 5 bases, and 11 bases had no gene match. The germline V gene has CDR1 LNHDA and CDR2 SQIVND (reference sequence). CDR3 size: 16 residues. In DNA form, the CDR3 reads TGTGCCAGTAGTCACCGGACAGGGGAGATGGCAGAGACCCAGTACTTC. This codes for CASSHRTGEMAETQYF.